These 30 T cell receptor beta chains share one sample of origin, sequenced in a study of cytomegalovirus exposure and HLA in healthy donors. This PCR relied on a set of 60 Vbeta primers and 13 Jbeta primers. Here immunoSEQ multiplex PCR was the method, and the copy in TCRdb shows in-frame clones only, minus some. The sample holds some 100,000 clones, around 76% seen once. Sequencing input: PBMCs. These TCRs come from a woman between 50 and 59 years old in good health and CMV-seropositive.

This clone has just one count. This chain connects TRBV6-5 to TRBJ1-2; D is uncertain. CDR3 length: 13 amino acids. Trimming stripped 8 bases from V and 4 bases from J, with 14 bases between. Germline CDR1 MNHEY, CDR2 SVGAGI. The chain's CDR3 is CASGPRQPYGYTF. DNA for the CDR3: TGTGCCAGCGGGCCTCGACAACCCTATGGCTACACCTTC.

Concerning this clone: Other nucleotide sequences in the sample specify the same CDR3. This chain joins TRBV29-1 and TRBJ1-1, with D perhaps TRBD1 (6 bases). This CDR3 is 13 amino acids long. The germline V gene encodes CDR1 SQVTM and CDR2 ANQGSEA. V dropped 7 bases and J dropped 0 bases, with 12 bases sitting between them. The CDR3 loop is CSASRGLNTEAFF. The CDR3 nucleotides read TGCAGCGCGTCCAGGGGACTGAACACTGAAGCTTTCTTT. Supplemented by reference TRBV29-1 and TRBJ1-1, the full variable domain reads SAVISQKPSRDICQRGTSLTIQCQVDSQVTMMFWYRQQPGQSLTLIATANQGSEATYESGFVIDKFPISRPNLTFSTLTVSNMSPEDSSIYLCSASRGLNTEAFFGQGTRLTVV.

This clone was observed a single time. The V call is TRBV6-5, the J call TRBJ2-5; 8 bases map to TRBD1. Trimming took 6 bases from V and 5 from J; bases not matched to a gene: 8. The CDR3 totals 14 residues. Germline-derived CDR1 and CDR2 are MNHEY and SVGAGI. CDR3 region: CASRSAGGGETQYF. In DNA form, the CDR3 reads TGTGCCAGCAGATCCGCAGGGGGCGGGGAGACCCAGTACTTC.

In this sample, this clone turned up once. This sequence joins TRBV2 and TRBJ2-5, with D tentatively TRBD1 (6 bases). The last part of the DNA fits TRBJ2-7 better; the J call may be wrong. From germline, CDR1 is SNHLY and CDR2 FYNNEI. The CDR3 totals 13 residues. CDR3 sequence reads: CAGRGRTFYEQYF. CDR3 coding DNA: TGTGCCGGTAGGGGGAGAACTTTTTACGAGCAGTACTTC.

The chain has TRBV7-6 and TRBJ2-7, with a tentative D call TRBD1 (5 bases). There are 17 residues in the CDR3. Germline V CDR1 and CDR2: SGHVS, FNYEAQ. The V gene lost 5 bases and the J gene lost 1 base, with 21 bases spanning the gap. CDR3 nucleotide sequence: TGTGCCAGCAGCCTACCGCGAGGCCCAGGGCAATCCTACGAGCAGTACTTC. This codes for CASSLPRGPGQSYEQYF. The variable domain in full, completed from reference TRBV7-6 and TRBJ2-7, reads GAGVSQSPRYKVTKRGQDVALRCDPISGHVSLYWYRQALGQGPEFLTYFNYEAQQDKSGLPNDRFSAERPEGSISTLTIQRTEQRDSAMYRCASSLPRGPGQSYEQYFGPGTRLTVT.

This clone has a handful of counts. V is TRBV7-8 and J is TRBJ1-2; no reliable D call. Deletions cut 1 base from V and 5 bases from J, with 11 bases between. This CDR3 has 14 residues. Germline V gene sequence: CDR1 SGHVS, CDR2 FQNEAQ. DNA of the CDR3: TGTGCCAGCAGCTTAGGAGTAGTCGTTTATGGCTACACCTTC. Residues: CASSLGVVVYGYTF.

This clone has only a few counts. The rearrangement uses TRBV10-3 and TRBJ1-3; D is unclear. The CDR3 runs to 14 residues. Germline V CDR1 and CDR2: ENHRY, SYGVKD. V lost 3 bases to trimming and J lost 8 bases, with 14 bases between them. This chain's CDR3 is CAISDRTVGYTIYF. Here the CDR3 DNA reads TGTGCCATCAGTGACAGGACTGTTGGGTACACCATATATTTT.

Note on this clone: One end of the junction varies from germline; a read error may be responsible. CDR3 protein: CASSQDSF. CDR3 coding DNA: TGTGCCAGCAGTCAGGACAGCTTC. V is TRBV7-9 and J is TRBJ1-2; D perhaps matches TRBD1 (6 bases). Germline V lookup: CDR1 SEHNR, CDR2 FQNEAQ (reference sequence). This CDR3 has 8 residues.

The rearrangement links TRBV5-4 to TRBJ2-4; possible D gene TRBD2, 6 bases. The CDR3 length is 16 residues. The V gene's germline CDR1 is SGHNT and CDR2 YYREEE (reference sequence). V was clipped by 0 bases and J by 0 bases, with 10 bases between them. In DNA form, the CDR3 reads TGTGCCAGCAGCTTGGGCGGGGATTTAGCCAAAAACATTCAGTACTTC. This codes for CASSLGGDLAKNIQYF.

The chain is built from TRBV4-2 and TRBJ1-2; 10 bases line up with TRBD1. This CDR3 has 13 amino acids. After removal of 3 bases from V and 6 bases from J, the junction contained 1 base not matched to a gene. Germline CDR1 reads LGHNA; CDR2 reads YNFKEQ. DNA for the CDR3: TGTGCCAGCAGCCAGACAGGGGGCAATGGCTACACCTTC. Residues: CASSQTGGNGYTF.

The chain has TRBV12-2 and TRBJ2-7; the listed D gene, TRBD2, was not tested against the DNA. TRBV12-2 is a known pseudogene. The CDR3 contains 13 residues. This CDR3 is CASRFTGTYEQYF. The CDR3 DNA reads as TGTGCAAGTCGCTTCACGGGAACCTACGAGCAGTACTTC.

V is TRBV18 and J is TRBJ2-7; D not resolved. The CDR3 has 11 residues. CDR1 KGHSH and CDR2 LQKENI come from the germline V gene. V was clipped by 6 bases and J by 5 bases, with 8 bases between them. CDR3 sequence: CASSTENEQYF. The CDR3 nucleotides are TGTGCCAGCTCTACAGAGAACGAGCAGTACTTC.

The chain carries TRBV7-8 and TRBJ1-1; no firm D call. The V end lost 0 bases, the J end lost 11 bases, and 19 bases lay between the germline ends. In germline, CDR1 is SGHVS, CDR2 FQNEAQ. This CDR3 has 15 residues. CDR3 residues: CASSLAADAALMAFF. The CDR3 region has the DNA TGTGCCAGCAGCTTAGCGGCAGACGCGGCCTTGATGGCTTTCTTT.

This clone was detected only a few times. The gene calls are TRBV9 and TRBJ2-3; 7 nucleotides match TRBD2. The junction had 5 bases not matched to a gene; V was cut back by 1 base and J by 3 bases. This CDR3 comprises 15 residues. Germline V gene lookup returns CDR1 SGDLS and CDR2 YYNGEE. The CDR3 region is CASSVSGVETDTQYF. The CDR3 DNA reads TGTGCCAGCAGCGTAAGCGGGGTCGAGACAGATACGCAGTATTTT.

The CDR3 protein is CASSVGDRNTEAFF. The CDR3 nucleotides read TGTGCCAGCAGCGTAGGGGACAGGAACACTGAAGCTTTCTTT. This rearrangement joins TRBV9 to TRBJ1-1, with TRBD1 identical over 7 bases. The germline CDR1 and CDR2 sequences are SGDLS and YYNGEE. V dropped 0 bases and J dropped 1; count of bases not matched to a gene: 0. CDR3 size: 14 residues.

The chain has TRBV28 and TRBJ1-1; possible D gene TRBD1, 5 bases. CDR1 is MDHEN, CDR2 SYDVKM, per germline. Deletions cut 2 bases from V and 4 bases from J, with 11 bases between. CDR3 length: 14 residues. The CDR3 bases are TGTGCCAGCAGTTTACCCGGGGGAGGCACTGAAGCTTTCTTT. It encodes CASSLPGGGTEAFF. The full variable domain, with the rest looked up from reference TRBV28 and TRBJ1-1, is DVKVTQSSRYLVKRTGEKVFLECVQDMDHENMFWYRQDPGLGLRLIYFSYDVKMKEKGDIPEGYSVSREKKERFSLILESASTNQTSMYLCASSLPGGGTEAFFGQGTRLTVV.

The V gene is TRBV4-1, the J gene TRBJ2-1; the D gene is possibly TRBD2 (6 bases). CDR1 MGHRA and CDR2 YSYEKL come from the germline V gene. The CDR3 length is 14 residues. V shed 3 bases and J shed 8 bases, with 14 bases lying between them. This chain's CDR3 is CASSHRTWGDEQFF. CDR3 nucleotide sequence: TGCGCCAGCAGCCATAGGACTTGGGGGGATGAGCAGTTCTTC.

The chain employs TRBV5-4 and TRBJ2-1, with D possibly TRBD2 on 6 matching bases. V was clipped by 3 bases and J by 0 bases, with 16 bases between them. The CDR3 consists of 17 residues. Germline CDR1 and CDR2: SGHNT and YYREEE (reference sequence). The CDR3 protein is CASSSRSGIGSYNEQFF. The DNA for the CDR3 is TGTGCCAGCAGCTCCCGTAGCGGCATAGGCTCCTACAATGAGCAGTTCTTC.

The rearrangement joins TRBV5-6 to TRBJ2-7; 7 positions match TRBD2. The CDR3 is 14 amino acids. Trimming removed 2 bases from V and 7 bases from J; junction bases left unmatched: 9. Germline V gene sequence: CDR1 SGHDT, CDR2 YYEEEE. CDR3 in amino acids: CASSLGRDAWEQYF. The CDR3, as DNA: TGTGCCAGCAGCTTAGGGAGGGACGCCTGGGAGCAGTACTTC.

This chain uses TRBV30 with TRBJ1-2, with D unclear. Looked up from germline, CDR1 is GTSNPN and CDR2 is SVGIG (reference sequence). Deletions cut 4 bases from V and 8 bases from J, with 20 bases between. CDR3 size: 14 residues. CDR3: CAWNTPGREGGYTF. The CDR3 bases are TGTGCCTGGAACACCCCGGGAAGGGAAGGCGGCTACACCTTC.

J is TRBJ1-1 and V is TRBV5-4; perhaps TRBD1 as D (6 bases). The germline V gene has CDR1 SGHNT and CDR2 YYREEE (reference sequence). The V gene lost 0 bases and the J gene lost 5 bases, with 14 bases spanning the gap. The CDR3 contains 15 residues. CDR3 DNA sequence: TGTGCCAGCAGCTTGGGTACAGGGTTTATGACTGAAGCTTTCTTT. Translating gives CASSLGTGFMTEAFF.

The CDR3 DNA sequence: TGTGCCAGCAGCCGGCGACAGGGAACTGAAGCTTTCTTT. Translated: CASSRRQGTEAFF. The chain joins TRBV11-2 to TRBJ1-1, with 7 bases identical to TRBD1. Germline trimming cut 5 bases from V and 5 bases from J; bases unmatched to any gene: 5. The CDR3 consists of 13 residues. Germline CDR1 is SGHAT and CDR2 is FQNNGV.

The chain combines TRBV5-1 with TRBJ1-2; the D is unclear. Trimming shortened V by 4 bases and J by 6 bases, and 16 bases separated the two germline ends. Germline V gene sequence: CDR1 SGHRS, CDR2 YFSETQ. This CDR3 has 14 residues. The CDR3 DNA is TGCGCCAGCAGCCCGGGAGGGCCCTCGGATGGCTACACCTTC. This sequence encodes CASSPGGPSDGYTF.

V usage is TRBV2 and J usage is TRBJ2-7, with D possibly matching TRBD1 (5 bases). Germline values: CDR1 SNHLY, CDR2 FYNNEI. There are 14 residues in the CDR3. V lost 7 bases and J 6 bases, leaving 19 bases between the germline ends. CDR3 in amino acids: CASNPQATIGEQYF. The CDR3 nucleotides are TGTGCCAGCAATCCACAGGCTACCATCGGCGAGCAGTACTTC.

The chain carries TRBV5-1 and TRBJ2-3; 7 bases map to TRBD2. CDR1 and CDR2 (germline): SGHRS, YFSETQ. CDR3 length equals 15 residues. The V gene end was trimmed by 4 bases and the J gene end by 8 bases; junction bases not matched to a gene: 13. The CDR3 loop reads CASSQTSRDGSTQYF. CDR3 DNA: TGCGCCAGCAGCCAGACTAGCCGGGACGGGAGTACGCAGTATTTT.

V and J are TRBV6-6 and TRBJ1-1; D may be TRBD1 (5 bases). Trimming took off 4 bases at V and 1 base at J, with 10 bases between the two ends. Germline V lookup: CDR1 MNHNY, CDR2 SVGAGI (reference sequence). This CDR3 is 14 amino acids long. DNA of the CDR3: TGTGCCAGCAGTTCGACAGCGCCGAACACTGAAGCTTTCTTT. As protein: CASSSTAPNTEAFF.

V is TRBV13 and J is TRBJ2-7; 7 nucleotides match TRBD1. CDR3 length: 13 amino acids. With V trimmed by 5 bases and J by 1 base, 2 bases remained unmatched. In germline, CDR1 is PRHDT, CDR2 FYEKMQ (reference sequence). The CDR3 DNA is TGTGCCAGCAGCCCGGGACAGTCCTACGAGCAGTACTTC. Translating it yields CASSPGQSYEQYF.

This chain connects TRBV6-4 to TRBJ1-1; no clear D gene. The germline CDR1 and CDR2 sequences are MRHNA and SNTAGT. CDR3 size: 13 residues. The germline V and J ends were trimmed by 2 bases and 7 bases, with 11 bases remaining between them. For the CDR3, the DNA is TGTGCCAGCAGTGACCGGGAAGGGAGTGAAGCTTTCTTT. It specifies CASSDREGSEAFF.

The V call is TRBV2, the J call TRBJ2-7, with a possible D match to TRBD1 (6 bases). V shed 6 bases and J shed 5 bases, with 11 bases lying between them. The CDR3 is 12 amino acids. Germline V gene lookup returns CDR1 SNHLY and CDR2 FYNNEI. The CDR3, as DNA: TGTGCCAGCAGACTCTACAGGGACGAGCAGTACTTC. This encodes CASRLYRDEQYF. The complete variable domain, with remaining parts taken from reference TRBV2 and TRBJ2-7, reads EPEVTQTPSHQVTQMGQEVILRCVPISNHLYFYWYRQILGQKVEFLVSFYNNEISEKSEIFDDQFSVERPDGSNFTLKIRSTKLEDSAMYFCASRLYRDEQYFGPGTRLTVT.

The genes are TRBV30 and TRBJ1-1; 7 bases match TRBD1. The CDR3 covers 13 residues. V was pared by 1 base and J by 5 bases, with 4 bases of the junction left unmatched. The germline V gene encodes CDR1 GTSNPN and CDR2 SVGIG (reference sequence). CDR3 DNA: TGTGCCTGGAGTGAGGGGGCGCGGACTGAAGCTTTCTTT. It specifies CAWSEGARTEAFF.